Listed below are T cell receptor beta chains from one sample, sequenced in a study of OX40 agonist ivuxolimab in advanced cancers. Profiling relied on immunoSEQ multiplex PCR, and the TCRdb table lists in-frame clones only, not all of them. The table has roughly 48,000 clones, roughly 83% seen once. The sequencing used CD4+ or CD8+ T cells sorted from blood, collected in a trial of the OX40 agonist ivuxolimab. The source of these receptors is an adult with an advanced solid tumor such as melanoma, head and neck, liver or kidney cancer. The CDR3 runs from the conserved cysteine through the conserved F or W. The order of the fields is V gene, clone size, J gene, D gene, CDR3 protein, CDR3 DNA. A D gene is named only where the DNA matches it firmly. Size is omitted from some rows. Given values are once, few, many or a class for expanded clones.

V gene: TRBV4-2; clone size: once; J gene: TRBJ1-2; D gene: NA; CDR3 protein: CASSQDDRPQNYGYTF; CDR3 DNA: TGTGCCAGCAGCCAAGACGACAGGCCCCAAAACTATGGCTACACCTTC
V gene: TRBV5-4; clone size: NA; J gene: TRBJ1-1; D gene: NA; CDR3 protein: CASSRAGEDTEAFF; CDR3 DNA: TGTGCCAGCAGCCGGGCGGGGGAGGACACTGAAGCTTTCTTT
V gene: TRBV19; clone size: NA; J gene: TRBJ1-4; D gene: NA; CDR3 protein: CASSTGTGEKLFF; CDR3 DNA: TGTGCCAGTAGTACTGGGACGGGTGAAAAACTGTTTTTT
V gene: TRBV5-1; clone size: NA; J gene: TRBJ2-7; D gene: NA; CDR3 protein: CASSLLWGFAGGDEQYF; CDR3 DNA: TGCGCCAGCAGCTTGCTATGGGGTTTCGCAGGGGGGGACGAGCAGTACTTC
V gene: TRBV11-2; clone size: NA; J gene: TRBJ1-1; D gene: TRBD1; CDR3 protein: CASSFPDRGTEAFF; CDR3 DNA: TGTGCCAGCAGCTTCCCGGACAGGGGAACTGAAGCTTTCTTT
V gene: TRBV6-5; clone size: few; J gene: TRBJ1-6; D gene: NA; CDR3 protein: CASSIDPDSPLHF; CDR3 DNA: TGTGCCAGTTCCATAGACCCAGATTCACCCCTCCACTTT
V gene: TRBV19; clone size: NA; J gene: TRBJ2-1; D gene: NA; CDR3 protein: CASSPLGSSLYSEQFF; CDR3 DNA: TGTGCCAGTAGCCCCCTCGGTAGCTCCCTGTACAGTGAGCAGTTCTTC
V gene: TRBV5-4; clone size: NA; J gene: TRBJ2-5; D gene: NA; CDR3 protein: CASSLPGDETQYF; CDR3 DNA: TGTGCCAGCAGCTTGCCAGGGGACGAGACCCAGTACTTC
V gene: TRBV27; clone size: NA; J gene: TRBJ1-1; D gene: NA; CDR3 protein: CASSLFQGGSTEAFF; CDR3 DNA: TGTGCCAGCAGTTTATTTCAAGGGGGATCCACTGAAGCTTTCTTT
V gene: TRBV30; clone size: once; J gene: TRBJ2-7; D gene: TRBD2; CDR3 protein: CAWSSPRTSGRYEQYF; CDR3 DNA: TGTGCCTGGAGTTCCCCCCGGACTAGCGGGAGGTACGAGCAGTACTTC
V gene: TRBV19; clone size: NA; J gene: TRBJ1-2; D gene: TRBD1; CDR3 protein: CASSIKDRPGYTF; CDR3 DNA: TGTGCCAGTAGTATCAAGGACAGGCCTGGCTACACCTTC
V gene: TRBV4-3; clone size: NA; J gene: TRBJ2-3; D gene: TRBD2; CDR3 protein: CASSQDPTSGGAPDTQYF; CDR3 DNA: TGCGCCAGCAGCCAAGATCCTACTAGCGGGGGGGCCCCAGATACGCAGTATTTT
V gene: TRBV6-5; clone size: NA; J gene: TRBJ2-3; D gene: NA; CDR3 protein: CASSYQERPTDTQYF; CDR3 DNA: TGTGCCAGCAGTTATCAGGAGCGACCCACAGATACGCAGTATTTT
V gene: TRBV18; clone size: NA; J gene: TRBJ2-1; D gene: TRBD1; CDR3 protein: CASSTGQGIYNEQFF; CDR3 DNA: TGTGCCAGCTCAACGGGACAGGGGATCTACAATGAGCAGTTCTTC
V gene: TRBV9; clone size: NA; J gene: TRBJ2-1; D gene: NA; CDR3 protein: CASSVVSAGDEQFF; CDR3 DNA: TGTGCCAGCAGCGTAGTATCAGCTGGTGATGAGCAGTTCTTC
V gene: TRBV7-9; clone size: NA; J gene: TRBJ2-7; D gene: NA; CDR3 protein: CASSGRSYEQYF; CDR3 DNA: TGTGCCAGCAGTGGGAGGTCCTACGAGCAGTACTTC
V gene: TRBV19; clone size: NA; J gene: TRBJ2-2; D gene: NA; CDR3 protein: CASSPGDGNTGELFF; CDR3 DNA: TGTGCCAGTAGTCCGGGCGACGGGAACACCGGGGAGCTGTTTTTT
V gene: TRBV2; clone size: NA; J gene: TRBJ1-2; D gene: NA; CDR3 protein: CASSEESYGYTF; CDR3 DNA: TGTGCCAGCAGTGAGGAAAGCTATGGCTACACCTTC
V gene: TRBV6-6; clone size: NA; J gene: TRBJ2-1; D gene: TRBD2; CDR3 protein: CASSYSSSGRYNEQFF; CDR3 DNA: TGTGCCAGCAGTTACTCGTCTAGCGGGAGGTACAATGAGCAGTTCTTC
V gene: TRBV7-6; clone size: NA; J gene: TRBJ2-6; D gene: NA; CDR3 protein: CASSSTVTGANVLTF; CDR3 DNA: TGTGCCAGCAGCTCCACGGTAACTGGGGCCAACGTCCTGACTTTC